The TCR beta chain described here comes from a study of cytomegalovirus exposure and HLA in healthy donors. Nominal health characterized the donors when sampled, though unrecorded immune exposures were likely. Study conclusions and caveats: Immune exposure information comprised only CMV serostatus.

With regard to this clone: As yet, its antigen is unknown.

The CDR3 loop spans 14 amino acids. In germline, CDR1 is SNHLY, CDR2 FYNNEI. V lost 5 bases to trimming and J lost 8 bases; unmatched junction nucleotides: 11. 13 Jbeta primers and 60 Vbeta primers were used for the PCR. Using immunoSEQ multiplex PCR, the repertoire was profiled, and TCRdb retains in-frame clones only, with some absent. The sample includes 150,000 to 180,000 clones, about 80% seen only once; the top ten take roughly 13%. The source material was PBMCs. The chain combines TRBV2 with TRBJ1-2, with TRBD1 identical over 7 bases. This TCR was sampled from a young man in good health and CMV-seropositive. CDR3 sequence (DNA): TGTGCCAGCAGTTTCGGACAGGCCGAAGGGGGCTACACCTTC. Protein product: CASSFGQAEGGYTF.